Here is one T cell receptor (beta chain) with its context. Its antigen specificity is not known. No base quality information exists; no much larger clone differs at one position. This sample was taken from a study of blood T cell repertoires in COVID-19 (dated by TCRdb to 2018 to 2021). Regarding the complete study: Samples covering the acute and convalescent phases of COVID-19 were provided by collaborators in the United States, Italy and Spain. The prospective study material was composed of cDNA or gDNA derived from T cells, B-cell-depleted T cells, or PBMCs. Deeply sampled blood TCRbeta repertoires from subjects exposed to, actively infected with, or recovered from COVID-19 were included in the dataset. A freely available public database, intended as a resource for researchers studying the immune response to SARS-CoV-2, is where the repertoires were released. Samples came from the ongoing ImmuneRACE study (first 160 participants) plus 1,254 subjects from 6 global collaborators. Sample metadata almost always included a de-identified subject ID, COVID-19 status, age in years and sex. Where HLA class I and class II types were available, the types were taken from metadata supplied by the sample provider, not from assay-based typing. What the research found in general, with its limitations: Clinical and demographic metadata were provided uncurated, with the amount varying by source and participant.

CDR1 and CDR2 are drawn from the germline V gene: SGHDN, FVKESK. Spanning cysteine to phenylalanine, the CDR3 consists of 18 amino acids. Only the CDR3 part of the read is kept: 54 bases, read in frame from the first base. Trimmed from V: 4 bases; trimmed from J: 2 bases; junction bases lacking a gene match: 12. The immunoSEQ Assay, a bias-controlled multiplex PCR, was used to amplify TCRbeta CDR3 regions from genomic DNA. From the authors' description of their analysis: The number of nucleated cells in each sample was estimated from the amplification of reference gene primers within the assay. To quantify the absolute abundance of each unique TCRbeta CDR3 rearrangement, sequence reads were collapsed and filtered. For each sample, productive Simpson clonality was calculated as the square root of Simpson's diversity index across productive rearrangements. The table comes from immuneACCESS by way of TCRdb, which keeps in-frame sequences with V and J called. Part of the clones is missing from these tables; in studies checked, under half for an unresolved V gene and the rest for unknown reasons. That table gives V, J and clone size, and the DNA gave D and trimming. The sample yields fewer than 200,000 clones; around 90% were counted once. The ten largest make up 2.7% of the sample.

Collaborating institutions collected whole blood in K2EDTA tubes following their own protocols. For TCRbeta analysis, collaborators shipped samples as frozen whole blood, isolated PBMCs, or DNA extracted from either of those sample types. Sequencing was performed on peripheral blood. The rearranged segments are TRBV14 and TRBJ1-3; 9 central nucleotides agree with TRBD1. This receptor was obtained from a man aged 40-55 years with active or convalescent COVID-19. CDR3 protein: CASSRPRTGEFAGNTIYF. The bases read TGTGCCAGCAGCCGTCCAAGGACAGGGGAATTCGCTGGAAACACCATATATTTT.